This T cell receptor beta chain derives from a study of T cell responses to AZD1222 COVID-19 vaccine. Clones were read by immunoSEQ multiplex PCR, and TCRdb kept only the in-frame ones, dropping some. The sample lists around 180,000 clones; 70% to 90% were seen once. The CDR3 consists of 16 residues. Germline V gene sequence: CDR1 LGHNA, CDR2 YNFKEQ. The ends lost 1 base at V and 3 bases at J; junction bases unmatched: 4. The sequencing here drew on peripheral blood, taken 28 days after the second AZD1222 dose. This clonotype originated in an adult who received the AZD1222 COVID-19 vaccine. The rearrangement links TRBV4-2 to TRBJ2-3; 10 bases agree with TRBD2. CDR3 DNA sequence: TGTGCCAGCAGCCAAGCGAAGACTAGCGGGACAGATACGCAGTATTTT. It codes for CASSQAKTSGTDTQYF.